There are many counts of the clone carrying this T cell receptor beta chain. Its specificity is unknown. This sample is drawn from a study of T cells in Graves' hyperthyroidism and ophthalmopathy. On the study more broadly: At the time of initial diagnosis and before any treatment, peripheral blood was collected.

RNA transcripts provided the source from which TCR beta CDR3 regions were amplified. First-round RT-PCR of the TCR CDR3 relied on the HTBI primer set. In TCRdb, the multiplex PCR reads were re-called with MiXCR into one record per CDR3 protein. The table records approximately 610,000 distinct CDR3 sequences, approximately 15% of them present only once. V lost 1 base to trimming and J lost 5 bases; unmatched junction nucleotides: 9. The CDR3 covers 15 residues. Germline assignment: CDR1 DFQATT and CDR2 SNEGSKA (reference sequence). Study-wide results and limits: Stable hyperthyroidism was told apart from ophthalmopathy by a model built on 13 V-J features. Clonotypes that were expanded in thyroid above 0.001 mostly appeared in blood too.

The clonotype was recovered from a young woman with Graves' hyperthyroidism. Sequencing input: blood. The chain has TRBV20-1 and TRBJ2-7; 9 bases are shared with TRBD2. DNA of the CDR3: TGCAGTGCTAGAGGGTCGGCGGGAGGGCAGGACGAGCAGTACTTC. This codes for CSARGSAGGQDEQYF.